The clone carrying this T cell receptor (beta chain) was observed a single time. The entry originates in a study of shared clonotypes between healthy human individuals. As for the study in general: Donor ages ranged 18 to 49 years: a couple of women, a few men.

Genomic DNA belonging to each subset was distributed in equal measure over several immunoSEQ plates. The protocol was immunoSEQ multiplex PCR, while the TCRdb copy is restricted to in-frame clones and leaves out a portion. The data contain 2 million to 2.5 million clones, 85% to 95% of them seen just once; the ten biggest clones take up approximately 0.4%. The donors, healthy adults who were HIV-negative, had experienced no recent acute infections or vaccinations. Sequencing used naive CD4+ T cells from PBMCs. Documented subset: CD45RA+ positively selected. This clonotype was obtained from a young man in good health. Some clones in this sample may be carry-over from other donors' samples.

DNA of the CDR3: TGTGCCAGCAGTTACTCGCGGGGAGGGGGAAGGAGCTACACCTTC. Translated, it gives CASSYSRGGGRSYTF. The rearrangement uses TRBV6-5 and TRBJ1-2; maybe TRBD1 (6 bases). The CDR3 runs to 15 residues. V lost 0 bases and J 9 bases, leaving 17 bases between the germline ends. From germline, CDR1 is MNHEY and CDR2 SVGAGI.